The present TCR beta chain was sequenced within a study of cytomegalovirus exposure and HLA in healthy donors. The wider study: Across 300 to 400 genotyped donors, 81% landed in the Caucasian-associated ancestry cluster.

This CDR3 is built from 16 residues. Germline V CDR1 and CDR2: MNHNS, SASEGT. V dropped 2 bases and J dropped 6; count of bases not matched to a gene: 12. This clone appeared a single time. Its antigen remains unidentified. The PCR contained 60 Vbeta and 13 Jbeta primers. Data came from immunoSEQ multiplex PCR; TCRdb stores just in-frame clones and leaves some out. The sample lists just under 250,000 clones; about 80% were seen once. Study-level results: A later analysis reportedly found that, within productive TCRs, an Asian-associated ancestry cluster had fewer N-insertions than the mean observed across the roughly 700 donors. For presence/absence analyses, sequencing depth was assumed to be roughly uniform across donors. Available immune exposure information was restricted to CMV serostatus only.

The receptor's source is a woman in her 40s in good health and CMV-seropositive. The sequencing sample was made of PBMCs. The chain has TRBV6-1 and TRBJ2-7; 8 bases agree with TRBD1. This chain's CDR3 is CASSELAGQGAGEQYF. For the CDR3, the DNA is TGTGCCAGCAGTGAATTAGCCGGTCAGGGGGCTGGCGAGCAGTACTTC.